The 9 T cell receptor beta chains below come from one sample, sequenced in a study of cytomegalovirus exposure and HLA in healthy donors. With 60 Vbeta and 13 Jbeta primers, the PCR was carried out. The repertoire was sequenced with immunoSEQ multiplex PCR; TCRdb's copy has only in-frame clones and lacks some. Among approximately 79,000 clones listed, over 75% were seen once. The sequencing input was PBMCs. Receptor source: a boy younger than 18 in good health and CMV-seronegative.

This rearrangement joins TRBV28 to TRBJ2-5; TRBD1 matches 11 bases. This CDR3 comprises 19 residues. The trim removed 3 bases at V and 5 bases at J, leaving 17 bases unmatched. CDR1 is MDHEN, CDR2 SYDVKM, per germline. CDR3 DNA: TGTGCCAGCAGTTTCACAATATCATTCCCGGACAGGGGGCCGGAGACCCAGTACTTC. Translating gives CASSFTISFPDRGPETQYF.

The sample holds a few counts of this clone. V is TRBV10-3 and J is TRBJ2-7; TRBD2 matches at 10 bases. Germline trimming cut 2 bases from V and 2 bases from J; bases unmatched to any gene: 0. This CDR3 has 14 amino acids. The germline V gene has CDR1 ENHRY and CDR2 SYGVKD. CDR3 amino acids: CAISETSGTYEQYF. The CDR3 bases are TGTGCCATCAGTGAGACTAGCGGGACCTACGAGCAGTACTTC.

The genes are TRBV29-1 and TRBJ2-1; 7 positions agree with TRBD1. Germline V gene sequence: CDR1 SQVTM, CDR2 ANQGSEA. The length of the CDR3 is 13 residues. The trim removed 6 bases at V and 5 bases at J, leaving 7 bases unmatched. CDR3 bases: TGCAGCGTAGAGACAGGGCTCAACAATGAGCAGTTCTTC. Translating it yields CSVETGLNNEQFF.

The chain is built from TRBV28 and TRBJ2-7; weak D call: TRBD2 (6 bases). The CDR3 has 12 amino acids. Germline loops: CDR1 MDHEN, CDR2 SYDVKM. V was cut by 4 bases and J by 7 bases, with 11 bases left in between. The CDR3 here is CASSWGVGEQYF. In nucleotides, the CDR3 is TGTGCCAGCAGTTGGGGGGTCGGGGAGCAGTACTTC.

The chain couples TRBV7-6 to TRBJ2-1, with 7 bases identical to TRBD2. The CDR3 length is 15 residues. With 1 base clipped from V and 6 bases from J, the junction kept 6 bases outside the gene matches. From germline, CDR1 is SGHVS and CDR2 FNYEAQ. This CDR3 is CASSLEGGSSNEQFF. CDR3 nucleotides: TGTGCCAGCAGCTTAGAGGGCGGGAGCAGCAATGAGCAGTTCTTC.

This clone was picked up a small number of times. This chain connects TRBV5-5 to TRBJ1-4; D not resolved. This CDR3 has 13 amino acids. V was clipped by 4 bases and J by 5 bases, with 9 bases between them. The germline V gene has CDR1 SGHKS and CDR2 YYEKEE (reference sequence). The CDR3: CASSRNRNEKLFF. CDR3 in DNA: TGTGCCAGCAGCCGTAACAGAAATGAAAAACTGTTTTTT.

This rearrangement joins TRBV7-2 to TRBJ2-1; D is ambiguous. The CDR3 loop spans 11 amino acids. V was clipped by 8 bases and J by 4 bases, with 6 bases between them. The germline CDR1 and CDR2 sequences are SGHTA and FQGNSA. CDR3 in DNA: TGTGCCAGCGTCCAGTACAATGAGCAGTTCTTC. It specifies CASVQYNEQFF.

J is TRBJ2-7 and V is TRBV6-1; TRBD1 aligns across 8 bases. Per germline, CDR1 MNHNS and CDR2 SASEGT. The J segment lost 6 bases and the V segment lost 8 bases, leaving 12 bases of the junction unmatched. The CDR3 runs to 14 residues. Here the CDR3 reads CASFRTGIISEQYF. The CDR3 DNA reads TGTGCCAGCTTTCGGACAGGGATCATCAGCGAGCAGTACTTC.

This clone was detected only a few times. The rearrangement uses TRBV7-9 and TRBJ1-1; tentative D call: TRBD1 (6 bases). Germline V lookup: CDR1 SEHNR, CDR2 FQNEAQ (reference sequence). This CDR3 region has 14 residues. V was shortened by 1 base and J by 4 bases, with 10 bases between the two germline ends. Here the CDR3 reads CASSLGRTVTEAFF. CDR3 DNA sequence: TGTGCCAGCAGCTTAGGTCGGACAGTCACTGAAGCTTTCTTT.